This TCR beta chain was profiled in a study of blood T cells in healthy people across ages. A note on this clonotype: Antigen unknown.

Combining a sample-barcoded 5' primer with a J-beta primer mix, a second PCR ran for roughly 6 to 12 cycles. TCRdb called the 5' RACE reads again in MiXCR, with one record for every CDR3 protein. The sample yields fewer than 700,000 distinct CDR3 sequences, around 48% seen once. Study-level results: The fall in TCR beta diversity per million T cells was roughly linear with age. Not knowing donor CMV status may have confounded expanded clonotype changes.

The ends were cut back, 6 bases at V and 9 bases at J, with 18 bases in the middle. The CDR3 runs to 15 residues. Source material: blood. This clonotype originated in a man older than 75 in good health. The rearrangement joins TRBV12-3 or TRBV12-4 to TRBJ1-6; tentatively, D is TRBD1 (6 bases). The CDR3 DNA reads TGTGCCAGCAGCGTCGGTTTGGGGGCAGGTTCACCCCTCCACTTT. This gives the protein CASSVGLGAGSPLHF.